The next 26 T cell receptor beta chains were all read from a single sample in a study of response to subunit inactivated influenza vaccine. Each CDR3 protein gets one entry after TCRdb re-called the RT-PCR reads with MiXCR. The table has about 310,000 distinct CDR3 sequences, just over 20% seen once; the top ten hold roughly 10%. Sequenced here: PBMCs from blood, sampled 21 months after vaccination. The receptors stem from a man between 50 and 70 years old who received an inactivated influenza vaccine.

This clonotype was observed a few times. This rearrangement joins TRBV28 to TRBJ2-7; a weak D match, TRBD1 (5 bases). CDR1 and CDR2 (germline): MDHEN, SYDVKM. CDR3 size: 14 residues. V was cut by 4 bases and J by 3 bases, with 13 bases left in between. The CDR3 loop reads CASSSGSHLYEQYF. The DNA of the CDR3 is TGTGCCAGCAGTTCAGGGTCCCACCTCTACGAGCAGTACTTC.

The chain employs TRBV14 and TRBJ2-2; the D gene is possibly TRBD2 (7 bases). The germline V gene encodes CDR1 SGHDN and CDR2 FVKESK. The V end was cut by 4 bases, the J end by 4 bases, with 16 bases between. The CDR3 contains 16 residues. The CDR3 loop reads CASSRPTGGGTGELFF. The CDR3 bases are TGTGCCAGCAGCCGCCCCACGGGGGGCGGCACCGGGGAGCTGTTTTTT. The full variable domain, its missing parts supplied by reference TRBV14 and TRBJ2-2, is EAGVTQFPSHSVIEKGQTVTLRCDPISGHDNLYWYRRVMGKEIKFLLHFVKESKQDESGMPNNRFLAERTGGTYSTLKVQPAELEDSGVYFCASSRPTGGGTGELFFGEGSRLTVL.

J is TRBJ2-7 and V is TRBV5-5; D is ambiguous. Germline V CDR1 and CDR2: SGHKS, YYEKEE (reference sequence). V shed 6 bases and J shed 0 bases, with 10 bases lying between them. The CDR3 spans 13 residues. The CDR3 spells CASINTVSYEQYF. In nucleotides, the CDR3 is TGTGCCAGCATAAATACGGTCTCCTACGAGCAGTACTTC.

This clonotype has a handful of counts. The V gene is TRBV12-3 or TRBV12-4, the J gene TRBJ2-5; 8 nucleotides match TRBD1. With V trimmed by 4 bases and J by 2 bases, 0 bases remained unmatched. This CDR3 spans 13 amino acids. DNA of the CDR3: TGTGCCAGCAGTTGGACAGGGCAAGAGACCCAGTACTTC. Its protein product is CASSWTGQETQYF.

The chain couples TRBV5-5 to TRBJ1-1; D might be TRBD1 (5 bases). Between the trimmed V and J ends, which lost 0 bases and 0 bases, there was a span of 12 bases. This CDR3 has 16 amino acids. Germline loops: CDR1 SGHKS, CDR2 YYEKEE (reference sequence). CDR3 in amino acids: CASSLVGLGLNTEAFF. The CDR3 nucleotides read TGTGCCAGCAGCTTGGTCGGGCTGGGGCTGAACACTGAAGCTTTCTTT.

This chain uses TRBV4-3 with TRBJ1-4; unclear D gene. Per the germline V gene, CDR1 is LGHNA and CDR2 is YSLEER. This CDR3 region has 14 residues. V was pared by 2 bases and J by 8 bases, with 12 bases between. Written as DNA, the CDR3 is TGCGCCAGCAGCCAACTCGGGCGCGACGAAAAACTGTTTTTT. Translating it yields CASSQLGRDEKLFF.

This clonotype was detected only once. The chain uses TRBV18 and TRBJ2-7; D unresolved. This CDR3 spans 13 amino acids. Between the trimmed V and J ends, which lost 0 bases and 5 bases, there was a span of 8 bases. Germline-derived CDR1 and CDR2 are KGHSH and LQKENI. The DNA of the CDR3 is TGTGCCAGCTCACCACCAGGGTACAACGAGCAGTACTTC. Its protein is CASSPPGYNEQYF.

Ten or more counts support this clonotype. This chain connects TRBV28 to TRBJ1-1, with 7 bases fitting TRBD1. Trimming took 1 base from V and 7 from J; bases not matched to a gene: 9. The CDR3 extends over 15 amino acids. Germline V gives CDR1 MDHEN, CDR2 SYDVKM. The CDR3 coding sequence is TGTGCCAGCAGTTTATCCATCAAGGGGGCGGGTGAAGCTTTCTTT. Protein: CASSLSIKGAGEAFF.

This clonotype has only one observation. V usage is TRBV4-3 and J usage is TRBJ2-1; D not resolved. The CDR3 runs to 17 residues. Germline loops: CDR1 LGHNA, CDR2 YSLEER. The ends were cut back, 0 bases at V and 0 bases at J, with 12 bases in the middle. CDR3 sequence (DNA): TGCGCCAGCAGCCAAGATACGTACGCTAGCTCCTACAATGAGCAGTTCTTC. It yields the protein CASSQDTYASSYNEQFF.

There are a few counts of this clonotype. The V call is TRBV6-1, the J call TRBJ1-5; TRBD1 agrees at 7 bases. V was pared by 5 bases and J by 5 bases, with 6 bases of the junction left unmatched. Germline V CDR1 and CDR2: MNHNS, SASEGT. The CDR3 is 14 residues long. CDR3: CASSPTGLYQPQHF. In DNA form, the CDR3 reads TGTGCCAGCAGTCCGACAGGGCTCTATCAGCCCCAGCATTTT.

This clonotype was observed a few times. J is TRBJ1-4 and V is TRBV25-1, with a tentative D call TRBD1 (6 bases). Per the germline V gene, CDR1 is MGHDK and CDR2 is SYGVNS. The CDR3 is 13 amino acids. The germline V and J ends were trimmed by 7 bases and 4 bases, with 10 bases remaining between them. CDR3: CASTGGLNEKLFF. The CDR3 nucleotides read TGTGCCAGCACCGGGGGCCTTAATGAAAAACTGTTTTTT.

The chain uses TRBV12-3 or TRBV12-4 and TRBJ2-3, with no clear D. The length of the CDR3 is 14 residues. Trimming cost V 3 bases and J 2 bases, with 9 bases left between them. As DNA, the CDR3 is TGTGCCAGCAGTTTCCGGCCTGACACAGATACGCAGTATTTT. Translation gives CASSFRPDTDTQYF.

This clonotype has a count of ten or more. The chain couples TRBV12-3 or TRBV12-4 to TRBJ1-1, with no clear D. Trimming pared 6 bases from V and 9 bases from J, leaving 14 bases between. This CDR3 comprises 12 residues. In DNA form, the CDR3 reads TGTGCCAGCAGCTCCGGGATCCGAAAAGCTTTCTTT. It encodes CASSSGIRKAFF.

This clonotype has more than one count but fewer than ten. This chain joins TRBV9 and TRBJ1-2, with D possibly matching TRBD1 (6 bases). The CDR3 runs to 18 residues. V lost 2 bases and J 4 bases, leaving 24 bases between the germline ends. CDR1 and CDR2 (germline): SGDLS, YYNGEE. The CDR3 here is CASSVRAVGEGGRYGYTF. CDR3 DNA sequence: TGTGCCAGCAGCGTCAGAGCAGTGGGTGAAGGGGGACGCTATGGCTACACCTTC.

The chain uses TRBV28 and TRBJ2-3; D gene ambiguous. Germline loops: CDR1 MDHEN, CDR2 SYDVKM. V gave up 3 bases and J gave up 7 bases, with 5 bases separating them. The CDR3 runs to 11 residues. In nucleotides, the CDR3 is TGTGCCAGCAGTTTGCGGTATACGCAGTATTTT. Protein product: CASSLRYTQYF.

The chain carries TRBV27 and TRBJ2-1; D might be TRBD1 (6 bases). Trimming stripped 7 bases from V and 2 bases from J, with 9 bases between. The V gene's germline CDR1 is MNHEY and CDR2 SMNVEV (reference sequence). The CDR3 loop spans 13 amino acids. CDR3 DNA sequence: TGTGCCAGCATCCGGGACACCTACAATGAGCAGTTCTTC. Its translation is CASIRDTYNEQFF.

This clonotype has more than one count but fewer than ten. The V call is TRBV19, the J call TRBJ1-2; D call uncertain. The CDR3 totals 14 residues. V shed 6 bases and J shed 5 bases, with 16 bases lying between them. Germline V gene lookup returns CDR1 LNHDA and CDR2 SQIVND (reference sequence). The CDR3 spells CASSEEPGGYGYTF. The CDR3 nucleotides read TGTGCCAGTAGCGAAGAGCCGGGAGGATATGGCTACACCTTC.

The chain links TRBV2 to TRBJ2-2; D gene ambiguous. Trimming cost V 4 bases and J 9 bases, with 15 bases left between them. The CDR3 loop spans 14 amino acids. The germline CDR1 and CDR2 sequences are SNHLY and FYNNEI. The CDR3 is CASSGPVVTWELFF. As DNA, the CDR3 is TGTGCCAGCAGTGGGCCCGTGGTAACGTGGGAGCTGTTTTTT.

This clonotype was counted at least ten times. The J gene is TRBJ2-1, the V gene TRBV12-3 or TRBV12-4; D ambiguous. The CDR3 spans 11 residues. V shed 3 bases and J shed 6 bases, with 3 bases lying between them. CDR3 in amino acids: CASSFGNEQFF. CDR3 DNA: TGTGCCAGCAGTTTCGGCAATGAGCAGTTCTTC.

This chain links TRBV19 with TRBJ1-2; 9 bases align to TRBD1. This CDR3 comprises 14 residues. CDR1 is LNHDA and CDR2 is SQIVND in the germline V gene (reference sequence). J gave up 6 bases and V 6 bases, and 8 bases lay outside the gene matches. The DNA for the CDR3 is TGTGCCAGTAGCCCCTTCGGGACAGGGAATGGCTACACCTTC. It is translated as CASSPFGTGNGYTF. Looking up the rest from reference TRBV19 and TRBJ1-2 gives the full variable domain: DGGITQSPKYLFRKEGQNVTLSCEQNLNHDAMYWYRQDPGQGLRLIYYSQIVNDFQKGDIAEGYSVSREKKESFPLTVTSAQKNPTAFYLCASSPFGTGNGYTFGSGTRLTVV.

V usage is TRBV4-2 and J usage is TRBJ2-7; D gene uncertain. V was trimmed by 0 bases and J by 3 bases, leaving 12 bases between them. This CDR3 has 15 residues. Germline CDR1 LGHNA, CDR2 YNFKEQ. The CDR3 protein is CASSQEPGPDYEQYF. CDR3 DNA sequence: TGTGCCAGCAGCCAAGAACCGGGCCCAGACTACGAGCAGTACTTC.

The gene calls are TRBV6-5 and TRBJ2-3; the match to TRBD1 covers 7 bases. This CDR3 is 14 amino acids long. The germline V gene encodes CDR1 MNHEY and CDR2 SVGAGI. The junction had 6 bases not matched to a gene; V was cut back by 4 bases and J by 5 bases. The CDR3 loop is CASSSGTAVDTQYF. The CDR3, as DNA: TGTGCCAGCAGTTCCGGGACAGCAGTAGATACGCAGTATTTT.

This clonotype was observed a handful of times. The chain employs TRBV6-2 or TRBV6-3 and TRBJ1-5; D remains ambiguous. This CDR3 contains 13 residues. Germline assignment: CDR1 MNHEY and CDR2 SVGEGT. Trimming took 7 bases from V and 2 from J, leaving 9 bases between them. The CDR3 reads CASNMAGNQPQHF. The DNA of the CDR3 is TGTGCCAGCAATATGGCGGGCAATCAGCCCCAGCATTTT.

The genes are TRBV12-3 or TRBV12-4 and TRBJ1-5; D gene unclear. The CDR3 is made up of 13 amino acids. Trimming stripped 10 bases from V and 0 bases from J, with 10 bases between. For the CDR3, the DNA is TGTGCCACACAACGGGATAGCAATCAGCCCCAGCATTTT. Protein: CATQRDSNQPQHF.

The table lists this clonotype with a few counts. This chain links TRBV2 with TRBJ2-7, with 10 nucleotides matching TRBD1. Trimming took 9 bases from V and 4 from J; bases not matched to a gene: 6. The CDR3 is 13 residues long. The germline CDR1 and CDR2 sequences are SNHLY and FYNNEI. The CDR3 sequence is CASRDRGPYEQYF. For the CDR3, the DNA is TGTGCCAGTAGGGACAGGGGCCCTTACGAGCAGTACTTC.

This clonotype was seen repeatedly, ten times or more. The chain links TRBV12-3 or TRBV12-4 to TRBJ1-2, with TRBD1 as a possible D gene (5 bases). The CDR3 runs 15 residues. Trimming stripped 7 bases from V and 0 bases from J, with 15 bases between. CDR3 nucleotides: TGTGCCAGCATTCCCTTACAGGCACCTAACTATGGCTACACCTTC. This codes for CASIPLQAPNYGYTF.